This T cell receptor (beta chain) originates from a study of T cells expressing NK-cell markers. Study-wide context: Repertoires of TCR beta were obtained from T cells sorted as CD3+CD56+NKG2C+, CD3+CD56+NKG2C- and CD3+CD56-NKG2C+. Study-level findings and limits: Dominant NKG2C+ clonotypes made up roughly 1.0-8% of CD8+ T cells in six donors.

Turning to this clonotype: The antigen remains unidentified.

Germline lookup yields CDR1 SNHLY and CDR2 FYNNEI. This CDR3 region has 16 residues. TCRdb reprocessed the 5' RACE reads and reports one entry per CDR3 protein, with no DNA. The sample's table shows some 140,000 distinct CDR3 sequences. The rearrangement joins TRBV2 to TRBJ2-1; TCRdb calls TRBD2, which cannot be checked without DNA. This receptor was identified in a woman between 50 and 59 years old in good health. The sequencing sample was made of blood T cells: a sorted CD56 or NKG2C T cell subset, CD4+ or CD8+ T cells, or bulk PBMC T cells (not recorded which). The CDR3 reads CASSESGLAGDDEQFF.